This record looks at one T cell receptor (beta chain) sequence and its context. Antigen unknown. TCR beta CDR3 region amplification was performed from RNA transcripts. A first-round RT-PCR of the TCR CDR3 used the HTBI primer set. Each CDR3 protein is one row after TCRdb ran MiXCR on the multiplex PCR reads. The sample lists 700,000 or so distinct CDR3 sequences, 15% to 20% seen once, with roughly 8% in the top ten. The record originates from a study of T cells in Graves' hyperthyroidism and ophthalmopathy. Study as a whole: Peripheral blood sampling occurred at initial diagnosis, before any treatment. The study, taken as a whole, reports: The blood repertoire included most of the expanded thyroid clonotypes above 0.001.

This CDR3 has 15 amino acids. Germline V CDR1 and CDR2: ENHRY, SYGVKD. The trim removed 6 bases at V and 1 base at J, leaving 3 bases unmatched. Uncontrolled infection, other autoimmune disease, pregnancy or lactation led to exclusion. This rearrangement joins TRBV10-3 to TRBJ2-3; 11 nucleotides match TRBD2. The receptor comes from a man between 18 and 35 years old with Graves' hyperthyroidism. Sequences were obtained from blood. CDR3 amino acids: CAISGTSGGTDTQYF. The CDR3 DNA is TGTGCCATCAGCGGGACTAGCGGAGGCACAGATACGCAGTATTTT.